This is a list of T cell receptor beta chains from one sample in a study of Graves' ophthalmopathy and Graves' hyperthyroidism. TCRdb re-called the multiplex PCR reads with MiXCR, one entry per CDR3 protein. There are over a million distinct CDR3 sequences in the sample; 35% to 40% occur only once, and over 8.5% lies in the top ten. Sequenced: peripheral blood or thyroid tissue (not recorded which). These receptors all stem from an adult man with Graves' hyperthyroidism. The CDR3 runs from the conserved cysteine through the conserved F or W.

V: TRBV5-6; J: TRBJ2-7; CDR3: CASSSALYEQYF
V: TRBV7-9; J: TRBJ1-6; CDR3: CASRAGTDSYNSPLHF
V: TRBV20-1; J: TRBJ2-7; CDR3: CSARGRDRQYF
V: TRBV2; J: TRBJ2-7; CDR3: CASVWDGFSYEQYF
V: TRBV12-3/TRBV12-4; J: TRBJ1-1; CDR3: CASSSTGTGATNTEAFF
V: TRBV20-1; J: TRBJ2-7; CDR3: CSARLTTSYEQYF
V: TRBV28; J: TRBJ2-5; CDR3: CASSLAQLGGPESQETQYF
V: TRBV7-8; J: TRBJ2-5; CDR3: CASSAPREGVKTQYF
V: TRBV10-3; J: TRBJ2-7; CDR3: CASRPDRGQHEQYF
V: TRBV7-9; J: TRBJ2-7; CDR3: CASSLEAGRGSYEQYF
V: TRBV24-1; J: TRBJ2-2; CDR3: CATGTGTGELFF
V: TRBV6-2/TRBV6-3; J: TRBJ1-3; CDR3: CASSYSTVGNTIYF
V: TRBV12-3/TRBV12-4; J: TRBJ2-2; CDR3: CASSPLGPNTGELFF
V: TRBV7-8; J: TRBJ1-6; CDR3: CASSLNGGGTGASPLHF